What follows are 20 T cell receptor beta chains derived from one specimen sequenced in a study of shared clonotypes between healthy human individuals. TCRdb keeps only in-frame clones here, not all; method: immunoSEQ multiplex PCR. In the table there are some 1 million clones, roughly 70% of which are singletons. The sequencing sample was made of memory CD4+ T cells sorted from blood. Subset described: CD45RA-negative fraction. The receptors shown here come from a man in his late teens or twenties in good health.

This chain uses TRBV6-5 with TRBJ1-1; no definite D call. CDR1 MNHEY and CDR2 SVGAGI come from the germline V gene. Trimming took 10 bases from V and 1 from J, leaving 7 bases between them. CDR3 length equals 11 residues. CDR3 DNA: TGTGCCACCGTGAGGAACACTGAAGCTTTCTTT. Translation: CATVRNTEAFF.

The chain links TRBV5-1 to TRBJ2-2; weak D call: TRBD1 (6 bases). The V and J ends lost 0 bases and 4 bases respectively, with 16 bases between them. CDR3 size: 17 residues. Germline assignment: CDR1 SGHRS and CDR2 YFSETQ. CDR3 in DNA: TGCGCCAGCAGCTTGGCCGGTCAGGGGACGGGCACCGGGGAGCTGTTTTTT. Its translation: CASSLAGQGTGTGELFF.

The chain recombines TRBV7-2 with TRBJ1-5; TRBD1 agrees at 11 bases. Trimming at V came to 4 bases and at J to 2 bases, leaving 1 base not matched to a gene. The CDR3 covers 15 residues. Germline V gene sequence: CDR1 SGHTA, CDR2 FQGNSA. The CDR3 nucleotides are TGTGCCAGCAGCTGGGGACAGGGGGGCAATCAGCCCCAGCATTTT. This sequence encodes CASSWGQGGNQPQHF.

V is TRBV14 and J is TRBJ2-7; D is possibly TRBD1 (6 bases). Germline values: CDR1 SGHDN, CDR2 FVKESK. The CDR3 has 13 amino acids. V lost 7 bases to trimming and J lost 3 bases, with 13 bases between them. The CDR3 loop reads CASTQTGGYEQYF. The CDR3 nucleotides read TGTGCCAGCACCCAGACAGGAGGCTACGAGCAGTACTTC.

The sample holds a few counts of this clone. The V and J genes are TRBV5-4 and TRBJ1-2; D not resolved. Per the germline V gene, CDR1 is SGHNT and CDR2 is YYREEE (reference sequence). This CDR3 region has 13 residues. The V end lost 5 bases, the J end lost 0 bases, and 8 bases lay between the germline ends. CDR3 in DNA: TGTGCCAGCAGTGCCGATTCTAACTATGGCTACACCTTC. It is translated as CASSADSNYGYTF.

This clone has just a few counts. V usage is TRBV21-1 and J usage is TRBJ1-5. TRBV21-1 corresponds to a pseudogene. The CDR3 totals 15 residues. The CDR3 loop reads CASSKARTGGRPQHF. DNA for the CDR3: TGTGCCAGCAGCAAAGCGCGAACGGGAGGTAGGCCCCAGCATTTT.

This clone showed up just once. The chain employs TRBV10-3 and TRBJ2-2; D is perhaps TRBD2 (5 bases). The CDR3 spans 17 residues. V was clipped by 4 bases and J by 1 base, with 16 bases between them. CDR1 and CDR2 (germline): ENHRY, SYGVKD. The CDR3 sequence: CAISVSASGVNTGELFF. Written as DNA, the CDR3 is TGTGCCATCAGTGTGTCAGCGAGCGGAGTGAACACCGGGGAGCTGTTTTTT.

This sequence joins TRBV5-6 and TRBJ2-3; D not certain. Germline V CDR1 and CDR2: SGHDT, YYEEEE. The CDR3 covers 15 residues. Trimming cost V 4 bases and J 0 bases, with 12 bases left between them. For the CDR3, the DNA is TGTGCCAGCAGCCTGGGTAGACTCAGCACAGATACGCAGTATTTT. Amino acid sequence: CASSLGRLSTDTQYF.

The chain carries TRBV5-1 and TRBJ1-1; D ambiguous. The CDR3 spans 14 residues. The germline CDR1 and CDR2 sequences are SGHRS and YFSETQ. V was pared by 5 bases and J by 2 bases, with 13 bases between. Here the CDR3 reads CASRNDVANTEAFF. As DNA, the CDR3 is TGCGCCAGCAGGAATGATGTCGCCAACACTGAAGCTTTCTTT.

DNA for the CDR3: TGTGCCAGCAGTTTACCCAGGCAGGGTCACTCTGGAAACACCATATATTTT. Its protein is CASSLPRQGHSGNTIYF. The V gene is TRBV28, the J gene TRBJ1-3; weak D call: TRBD1 (5 bases). The CDR3 is made up of 17 amino acids. The V gene's germline CDR1 is MDHEN and CDR2 SYDVKM. V gave up 2 bases and J gave up 0 bases, with 14 bases separating them.

The chain has TRBV2 and TRBJ1-1; 7 bases agree with TRBD1. This CDR3 region has 13 residues. The V gene end was trimmed by 5 bases and the J gene end by 3 bases; junction bases not matched to a gene: 3. Germline values: CDR1 SNHLY, CDR2 FYNNEI. This CDR3 is CASSPGGDTEAFF. CDR3 nucleotides: TGTGCCAGCAGTCCAGGGGGGGACACTGAAGCTTTCTTT.

A few counts support this clone. This chain connects TRBV5-6 to TRBJ2-1, with D perhaps assigned TRBD1 or TRBD2 (7 bases each). The V end lost 6 bases, the J end lost 1 base, and 11 bases lay between the germline ends. Germline CDR1 SGHDT, CDR2 YYEEEE. The CDR3 is made up of 14 amino acids. The CDR3 DNA follows: TGTGCCAGCAACCAGGGGGGGTCCTACAATGAGCAGTTCTTC. Translated, it gives CASNQGGSYNEQFF.

This CDR3 is CASRPTSGVDTQYF. The CDR3 DNA reads as TGTGCCAGCAGACCGACTAGCGGCGTAGATACGCAGTATTTT. The chain employs TRBV7-2 and TRBJ2-3, with 9 bases identical to TRBD2. Germline V gene sequence: CDR1 SGHTA, CDR2 FQGNSA. The CDR3 has 14 residues. Trimming cost V 6 bases and J 5 bases; bases outside gene matches: 6. Using reference TRBV7-2 and TRBJ2-3 for the parts outside the CDR3, the full variable domain is GAGVSQSPSNKVTEKGKDVELRCDPISGHTALYWYRQSLGQGLEFLIYFQGNSAPDKSGLPSDRFSAERTGGSVSTLTIQRTQQEDSAVYLCASRPTSGVDTQYFGPGTRLTVL.

V and J are TRBV7-9 and TRBJ1-2; D not resolved. The CDR3 runs 12 residues. V lost 2 bases to trimming and J lost 4 bases, with 5 bases between them. Germline V lookup: CDR1 SEHNR, CDR2 FQNEAQ (reference sequence). The CDR3 here is CASSLSSYGYTF. The CDR3 DNA reads as TGTGCCAGCAGCTTAAGCAGCTATGGCTACACCTTC.

The genes are TRBV10-2 and TRBJ1-1, with D hard to call. Germline lookup yields CDR1 WSHSY and CDR2 SAAADI. V was clipped by 3 bases and J by 6 bases, with 8 bases between them. The CDR3 totals 12 residues. The CDR3 coding sequence is TGCGCCAGCAGTGATAGTCCCCCTGAAGCTTTCTTT. Its translation: CASSDSPPEAFF.

The chain combines TRBV19 with TRBJ1-5, with TRBD1 as a possible D gene (6 bases). Trimming pared 6 bases from V and 6 bases from J, leaving 15 bases between. CDR1 is LNHDA and CDR2 is SQIVND in the germline V gene (reference sequence). This CDR3 region has 14 residues. CDR3 region: CASSPGTSLQPQHF. The DNA for the CDR3 is TGTGCCAGTAGCCCCGGGACATCTCTTCAGCCCCAGCATTTT.

V is TRBV5-4 and J is TRBJ2-2; D is uncertain. The CDR3 runs to 13 residues. Per germline, CDR1 SGHNT and CDR2 YYREEE (reference sequence). Trimming left V 3 bases short and J 4 bases short, with 7 bases between. This CDR3 reads CASSSDGTGELFF. Here the CDR3 DNA reads TGTGCCAGCAGCTCCGACGGCACCGGGGAGCTGTTTTTT.

This clone has more than one count but fewer than ten. The genes are TRBV19 and TRBJ1-1, with unresolved D. V was shortened by 3 bases and J by 0 bases, with 14 bases between the two germline ends. Germline lookup yields CDR1 LNHDA and CDR2 SQIVND (reference sequence). This CDR3 is 16 amino acids long. Written as DNA, the CDR3 is TGTGCCAGTAGTATCGGTGGGTTCTTCATGAACACTGAAGCTTTCTTT. As protein: CASSIGGFFMNTEAFF. The complete variable domain, with remaining parts taken from reference TRBV19 and TRBJ1-1, reads DGGITQSPKYLFRKEGQNVTLSCEQNLNHDAMYWYRQDPGQGLRLIYYSQIVNDFQKGDIAEGYSVSREKKESFPLTVTSAQKNPTAFYLCASSIGGFFMNTEAFFGQGTRLTVV.

For this clone: In the same sample, other DNA sequences code for this CDR3. This chain links TRBV28 with TRBJ2-3; D unclear. Germline V gene sequence: CDR1 MDHEN, CDR2 SYDVKM. Trimming stripped 3 bases from V and 5 bases from J, with 6 bases between. The length of the CDR3 is 12 residues. CDR3 amino acids: CASSLIKDTQYF. The CDR3, as DNA: TGTGCCAGCAGTTTGATAAAAGATACGCAGTATTTT.

For this clone: A much larger clone lies a single base off, so this may be a read error. The V and J genes are TRBV5-6 and TRBJ1-4, with 7 bases lining up with TRBD1. The CDR3 has 14 amino acids. CDR1 and CDR2 from the germline V gene are SGHDT and YYEEEE. Trimming removed 4 bases from V and 3 bases from J; junction bases left unmatched: 3. The CDR3 here is CASSMGQSNEKLFF. CDR3 DNA sequence: TGTGCCAGCAGCATGGGACAGTCTAATGAAAAACTGTTTTTT.